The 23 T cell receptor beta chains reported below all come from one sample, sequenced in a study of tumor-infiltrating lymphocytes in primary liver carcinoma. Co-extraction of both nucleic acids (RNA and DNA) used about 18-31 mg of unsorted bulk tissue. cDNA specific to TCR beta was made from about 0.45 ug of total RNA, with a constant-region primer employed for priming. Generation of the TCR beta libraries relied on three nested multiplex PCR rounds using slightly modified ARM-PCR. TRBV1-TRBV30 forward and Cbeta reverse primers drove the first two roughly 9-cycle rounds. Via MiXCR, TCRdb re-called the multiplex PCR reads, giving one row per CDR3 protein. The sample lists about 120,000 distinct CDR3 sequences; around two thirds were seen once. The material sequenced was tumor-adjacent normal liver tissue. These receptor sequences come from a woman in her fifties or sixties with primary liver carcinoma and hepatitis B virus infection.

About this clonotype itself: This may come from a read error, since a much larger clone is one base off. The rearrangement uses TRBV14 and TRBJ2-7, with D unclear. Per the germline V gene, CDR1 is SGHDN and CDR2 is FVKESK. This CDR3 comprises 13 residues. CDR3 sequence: CTSSQDLTHEQYF. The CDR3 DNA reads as TGTACCAGCAGCCAAGACCTGACCCACGAGCAGTACTTC.

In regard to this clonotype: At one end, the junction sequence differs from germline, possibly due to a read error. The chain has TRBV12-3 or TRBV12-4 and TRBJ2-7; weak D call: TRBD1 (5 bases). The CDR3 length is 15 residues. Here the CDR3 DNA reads TGTGCCAGCAGTTTAGGCCGGCAGGGCTCCTACGAGAAGTATTTC. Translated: CASSLGRQGSYEKYF.

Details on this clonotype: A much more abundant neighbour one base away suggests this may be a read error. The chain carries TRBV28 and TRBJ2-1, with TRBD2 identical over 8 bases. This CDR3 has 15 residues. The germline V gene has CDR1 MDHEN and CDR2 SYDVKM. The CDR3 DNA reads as TGTGCCAGCAGTTTGACGGGAGGGCCGTACAATAAGCAGTTCTTC. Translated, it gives CASSLTGGPYNKQFF.

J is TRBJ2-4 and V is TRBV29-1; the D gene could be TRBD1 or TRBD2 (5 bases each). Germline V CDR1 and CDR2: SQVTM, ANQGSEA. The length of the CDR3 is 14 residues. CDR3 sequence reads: CSVASSLWDNIQYF. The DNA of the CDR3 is TGCAGTGTAGCGAGCTCCCTCTGGGACAACATTCAGTACTTC.

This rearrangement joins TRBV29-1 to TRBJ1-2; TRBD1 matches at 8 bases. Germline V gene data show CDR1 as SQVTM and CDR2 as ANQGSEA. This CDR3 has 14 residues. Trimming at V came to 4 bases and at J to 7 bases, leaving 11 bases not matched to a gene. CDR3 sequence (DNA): TGCAGCGTTGCGACAGGGGACGCATCCTCTGGCTACACCTTC. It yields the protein CSVATGDASSGYTF.

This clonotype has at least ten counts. The CDR3 sequence: CAWRRDQLKNEQFF. DNA of the CDR3: TGTGCCTGGAGACGGGACCAACTTAAGAATGAGCAGTTCTTC. The chain couples TRBV30 to TRBJ2-1, with D possibly called TRBD1 or TRBD2 (5 bases each). Germline CDR1 reads GTSNPN; CDR2 reads SVGIG (reference sequence). The CDR3 sequence is 14 residues long. V was trimmed by 3 bases and J by 7 bases, leaving 16 bases between them. Drawing the rest from reference TRBV30 and TRBJ2-1, the complete variable domain is SQTIHQWPATLVQPVGSPLSLECTVEGTSNPNLYWYRQAAGRGLQLLFYSVGIGQISSEVPQNLSASRPQDRQFILSSKKLLLSDSGFYLCAWRRDQLKNEQFFGPGTRLTVL.

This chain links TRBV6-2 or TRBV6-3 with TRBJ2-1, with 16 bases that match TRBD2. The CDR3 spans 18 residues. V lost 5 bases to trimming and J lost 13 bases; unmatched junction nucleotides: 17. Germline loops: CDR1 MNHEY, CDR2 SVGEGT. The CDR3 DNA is TGTGCCAGCAGTAACCCCCTCGGGACTAGCGGGAGGGGAGGTAAACAGTTCTTC. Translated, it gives CASSNPLGTSGRGGKQFF.

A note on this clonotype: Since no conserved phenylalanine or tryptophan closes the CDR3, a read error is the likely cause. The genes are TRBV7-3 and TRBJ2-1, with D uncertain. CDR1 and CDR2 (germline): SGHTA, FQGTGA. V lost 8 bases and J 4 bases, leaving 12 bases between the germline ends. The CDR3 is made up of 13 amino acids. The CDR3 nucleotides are TGTGCCAGCGCATTCGGAGAATACAATGAGCAGTTCTCC. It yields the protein CASAFGEYNEQFS.

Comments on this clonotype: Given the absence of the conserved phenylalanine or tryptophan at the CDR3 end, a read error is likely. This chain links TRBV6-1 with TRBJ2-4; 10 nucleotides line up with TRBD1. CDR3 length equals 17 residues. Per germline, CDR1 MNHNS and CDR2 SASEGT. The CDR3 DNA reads TGTGCCAGCATCGACGGACAGGGGGTGAAGGCCAATAACATTCAGTACGTC. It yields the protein CASIDGQGVKANNIQYV.

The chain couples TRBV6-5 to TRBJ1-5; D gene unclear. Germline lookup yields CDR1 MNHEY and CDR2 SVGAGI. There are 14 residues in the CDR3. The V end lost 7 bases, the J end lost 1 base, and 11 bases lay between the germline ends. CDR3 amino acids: CASIYAGSNQPQHF. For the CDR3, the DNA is TGTGCCAGCATATACGCTGGCAGCAATCAGCCCCAGCATTTT.

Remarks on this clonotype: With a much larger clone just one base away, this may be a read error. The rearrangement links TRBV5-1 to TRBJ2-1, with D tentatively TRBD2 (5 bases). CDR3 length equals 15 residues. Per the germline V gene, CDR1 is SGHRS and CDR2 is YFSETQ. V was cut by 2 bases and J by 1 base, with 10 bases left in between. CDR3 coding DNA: TGCGCCAGCAGCTTCGAGGGTTTATCCTACAATGAGCAGTTCTTC. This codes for CASSFEGLSYNEQFF.

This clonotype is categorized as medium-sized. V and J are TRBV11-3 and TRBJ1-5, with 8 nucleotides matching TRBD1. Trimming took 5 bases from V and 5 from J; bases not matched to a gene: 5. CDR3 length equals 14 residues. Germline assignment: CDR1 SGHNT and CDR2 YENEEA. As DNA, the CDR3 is TGTGCCAGCAGCCCAAGGACAGGGTATCAGCCCCAGCATTTT. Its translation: CASSPRTGYQPQHF.

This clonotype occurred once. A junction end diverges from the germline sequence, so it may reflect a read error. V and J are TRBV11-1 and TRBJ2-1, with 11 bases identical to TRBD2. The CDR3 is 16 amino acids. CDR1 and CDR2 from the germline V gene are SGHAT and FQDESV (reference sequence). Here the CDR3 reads CTSSFRRLAGGDERFF. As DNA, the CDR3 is TGTACCAGCAGCTTTAGAAGGCTAGCGGGAGGTGATGAGCGGTTCTTC.

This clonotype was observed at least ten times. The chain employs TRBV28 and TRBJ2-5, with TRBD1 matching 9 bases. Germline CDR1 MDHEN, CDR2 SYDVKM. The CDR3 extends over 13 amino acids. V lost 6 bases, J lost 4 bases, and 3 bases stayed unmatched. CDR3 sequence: CASSRTGVETQYF. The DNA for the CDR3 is TGTGCCAGCAGCCGGACAGGGGTAGAGACCCAGTACTTC.

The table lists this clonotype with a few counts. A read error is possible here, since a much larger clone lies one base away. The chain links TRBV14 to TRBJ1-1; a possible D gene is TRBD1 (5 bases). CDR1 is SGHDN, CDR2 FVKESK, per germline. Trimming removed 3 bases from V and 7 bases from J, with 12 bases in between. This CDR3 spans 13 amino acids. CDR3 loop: CASSQRGSIEAFF. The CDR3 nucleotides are TGTGCCAGCAGCCAGAGGGGTAGCATTGAAGCTTTCTTT.

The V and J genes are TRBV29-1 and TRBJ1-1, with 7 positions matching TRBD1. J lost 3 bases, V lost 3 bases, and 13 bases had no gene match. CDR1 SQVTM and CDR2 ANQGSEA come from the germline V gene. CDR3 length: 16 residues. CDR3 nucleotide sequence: TGCAGCGTTGAGGGAGCAGGGGGATCCATGGACACTGAAGCTTTCTTT. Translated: CSVEGAGGSMDTEAFF.

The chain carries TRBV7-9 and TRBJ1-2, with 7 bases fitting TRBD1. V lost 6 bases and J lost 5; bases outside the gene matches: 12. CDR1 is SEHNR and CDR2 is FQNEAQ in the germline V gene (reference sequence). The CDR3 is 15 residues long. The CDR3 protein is CASSVMGSGQYGYTF. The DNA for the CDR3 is TGTGCCAGCAGTGTGATGGGATCGGGACAGTATGGCTACACCTTC.

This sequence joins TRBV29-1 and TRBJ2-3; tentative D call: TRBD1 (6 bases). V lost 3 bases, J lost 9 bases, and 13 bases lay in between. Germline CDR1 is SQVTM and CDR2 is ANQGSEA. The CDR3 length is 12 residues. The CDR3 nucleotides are TGCAGCGTTGAGGTTTGTCAGGGGACGCAGTATTTT. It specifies CSVEVCQGTQYF.

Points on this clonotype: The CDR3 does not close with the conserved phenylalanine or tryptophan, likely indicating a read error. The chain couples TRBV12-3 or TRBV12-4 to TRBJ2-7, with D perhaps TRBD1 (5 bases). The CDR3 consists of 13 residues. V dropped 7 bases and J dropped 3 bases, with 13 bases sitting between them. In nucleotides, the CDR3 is TGTGCCAGCACCATTCAGGGCTACTACGAGCAGTACTCC. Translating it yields CASTIQGYYEQYS.

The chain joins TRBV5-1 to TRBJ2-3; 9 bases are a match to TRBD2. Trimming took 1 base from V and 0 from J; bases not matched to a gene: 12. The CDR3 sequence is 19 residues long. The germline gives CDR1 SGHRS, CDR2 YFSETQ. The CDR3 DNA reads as TGCGCCAGCAGCTTGAGGGGGCTAGCGGGAACCGGGAGCACAGATACGCAGTATTTT. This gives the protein CASSLRGLAGTGSTDTQYF.

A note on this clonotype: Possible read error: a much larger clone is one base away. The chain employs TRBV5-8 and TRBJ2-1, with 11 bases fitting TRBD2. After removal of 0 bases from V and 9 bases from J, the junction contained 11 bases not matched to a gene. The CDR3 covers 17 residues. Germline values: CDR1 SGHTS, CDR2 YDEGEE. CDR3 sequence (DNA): TGTGCCAGCAGCTTGGGACTAGCGGGGCCCCAGAGGTGTGAGCAGTTCTTC. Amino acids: CASSLGLAGPQRCEQFF.

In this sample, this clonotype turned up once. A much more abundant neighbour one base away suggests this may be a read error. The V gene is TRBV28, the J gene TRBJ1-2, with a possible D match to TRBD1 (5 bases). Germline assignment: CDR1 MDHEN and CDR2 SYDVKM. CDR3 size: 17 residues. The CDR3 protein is CASSLGGAQDINYGYAF. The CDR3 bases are TGTGCCAGCAGTTTGGGAGGGGCCCAGGATATCAACTATGGCTACGCCTTC.

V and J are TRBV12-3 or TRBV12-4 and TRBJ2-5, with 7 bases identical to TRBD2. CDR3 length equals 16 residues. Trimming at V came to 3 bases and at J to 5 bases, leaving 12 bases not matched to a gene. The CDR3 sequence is CASSLRFAGEGETQYF. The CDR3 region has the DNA TGTGCCAGCAGTTTGAGGTTTGCGGGAGAGGGTGAGACCCAGTACTTC.